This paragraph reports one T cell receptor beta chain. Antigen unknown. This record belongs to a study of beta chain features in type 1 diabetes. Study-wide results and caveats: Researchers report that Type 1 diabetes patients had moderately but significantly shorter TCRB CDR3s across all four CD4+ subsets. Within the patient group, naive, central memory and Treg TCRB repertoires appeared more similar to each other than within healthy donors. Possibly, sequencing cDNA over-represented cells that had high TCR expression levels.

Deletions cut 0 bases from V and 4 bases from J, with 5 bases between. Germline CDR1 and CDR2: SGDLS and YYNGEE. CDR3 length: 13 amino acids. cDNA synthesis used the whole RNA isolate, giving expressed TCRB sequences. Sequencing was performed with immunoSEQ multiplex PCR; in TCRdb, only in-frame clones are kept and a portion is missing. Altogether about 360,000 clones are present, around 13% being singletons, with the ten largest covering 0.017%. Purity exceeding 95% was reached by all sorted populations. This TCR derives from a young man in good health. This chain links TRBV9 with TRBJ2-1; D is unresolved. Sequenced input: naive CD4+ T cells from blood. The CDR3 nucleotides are TGTGCCAGCAGCGTAGATAATTACAATGAGCAGTTCTTC. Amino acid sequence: CASSVDNYNEQFF.